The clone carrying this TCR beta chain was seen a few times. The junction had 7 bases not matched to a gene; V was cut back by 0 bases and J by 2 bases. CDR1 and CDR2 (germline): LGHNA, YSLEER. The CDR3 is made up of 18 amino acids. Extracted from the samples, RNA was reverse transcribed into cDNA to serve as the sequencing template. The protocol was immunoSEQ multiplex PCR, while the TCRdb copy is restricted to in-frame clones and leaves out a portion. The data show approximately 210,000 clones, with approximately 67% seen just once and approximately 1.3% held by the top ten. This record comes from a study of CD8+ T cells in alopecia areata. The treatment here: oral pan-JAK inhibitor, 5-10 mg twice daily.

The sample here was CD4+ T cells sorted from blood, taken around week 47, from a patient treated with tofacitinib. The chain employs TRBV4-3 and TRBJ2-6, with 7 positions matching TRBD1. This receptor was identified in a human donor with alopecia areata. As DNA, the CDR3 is TGCGCCAGCAGCCAAGAAGGGACAGTAGGCGCTGGGGCCAACGTCCTGACTTTC. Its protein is CASSQEGTVGAGANVLTF.